One and the same sample provided the 5 T cell receptor beta chains below, sequenced in a study of blood T cells in healthy people across ages. Combining a sample-barcoded 5' primer with a J-beta primer mix, a second PCR ran for roughly 7 to 11 cycles. TCRdb re-derived calls from the 5' RACE reads in MiXCR, one entry per CDR3 protein. The top ten clones hold under 20% of a sample with 1,100,000 or so distinct CDR3 sequences, 45% of them seen once. The sequenced material came from blood. Source of these receptors: a woman aged 60-75 years in good health.

V and J are TRBV7-9 and TRBJ1-4; possible D gene TRBD1, 6 bases. The V and J ends lost 4 bases and 7 bases respectively, with 16 bases between them. The CDR3 has 15 amino acids. The V gene's germline CDR1 is SEHNR and CDR2 FQNEAQ (reference sequence). The CDR3 nucleotides are TGTGCCAGCAGCTCGGGGGACAATCCCGGTGAAAAACTGTTTTTT. It codes for CASSSGDNPGEKLFF.

The CDR3, as DNA: TGTGCCAGCAGCTCGGGACAGCTGAGCTCCTACGAGCAGTACTTC. This sequence encodes CASSSGQLSSYEQYF. The chain employs TRBV7-2 and TRBJ2-7; 7 bases map to TRBD1. Trimming cost V 4 bases and J 0 bases; bases outside gene matches: 6. The CDR3 contains 15 residues. Germline V lookup: CDR1 SGHTA, CDR2 FQGNSA.

This clonotype was recorded a few times. The chain couples TRBV18 to TRBJ2-1, with TRBD2 matching over 8 bases. The DNA end is more similar to TRBJ2-7, so the J call may be wrong. The CDR3 is made up of 14 amino acids. Germline loops: CDR1 KGHSH, CDR2 LQKENI. CDR3 amino acids: CASSSSGGYNEQYF. CDR3 DNA sequence: TGTGCCAGCTCATCCTCGGGGGGGTACAATGAGCAGTACTTC.

The rearrangement uses TRBV6-1 and TRBJ1-5; D remains unclear. Trimming shortened V by 5 bases and J by 9 bases, and 17 bases separated the two germline ends. CDR1 and CDR2 from the germline V gene are MNHNS and SASEGT. The CDR3 spans 14 residues. The CDR3 sequence is CASSLDLRDRPQHF. DNA for the CDR3: TGTGCCAGCAGTCTGGACCTAAGGGATCGGCCCCAGCATTTT.

V gene TRBV27 combines with J gene TRBJ2-2; 8 positions agree with TRBD2. With 5 bases clipped from V and 6 bases from J, the junction kept 5 bases outside the gene matches. The CDR3 loop spans 14 amino acids. Germline CDR1 reads MNHEY; CDR2 reads SMNVEV (reference sequence). The chain's CDR3 is CASSPGLVAGELFF. Here the CDR3 DNA reads TGTGCCAGCAGTCCGGGACTAGTGGCCGGGGAGCTGTTTTTT.